These 7 T cell receptor beta chains share one sample of origin, sequenced in a study of cytomegalovirus exposure and HLA in healthy donors. Primers: 60 Vbeta forward and 13 Jbeta reverse. The repertoire was sequenced with immunoSEQ multiplex PCR; TCRdb's copy has only in-frame clones and lacks some. Here the sample spans 130,000 to 150,000 clones, roughly three quarters being singletons. Sequencing was carried out using PBMCs. The receptors shown here come from a male donor in good health and CMV-seronegative.

The chain couples TRBV14 to TRBJ2-7, with D maybe TRBD1 (5 bases). This CDR3 contains 13 residues. Germline V CDR1 and CDR2: SGHDN, FVKESK. Trimming cost V 4 bases and J 0 bases, with 7 bases left between them. The CDR3 nucleotides are TGTGCCAGCAGCCCACAGGACTCCTACGAGCAGTACTTC. Protein: CASSPQDSYEQYF.

The rearrangement links TRBV30 to TRBJ2-3; 9 positions agree with TRBD1. Germline V gene data show CDR1 as GTSNPN and CDR2 as SVGIG (reference sequence). CDR3 length: 13 amino acids. V lost 1 base and J lost 6; bases outside the gene matches: 2. The DNA for the CDR3 is TGTGCCTGGAGTGGACAGGGGGGGGATACGCAGTATTTT. Amino acids: CAWSGQGGDTQYF.

This clone was recorded only once. The CDR3 nucleotides read TGTGCCAGCAGCTTAAGGACAGGGGGCCAGACCGGGGAGCTGTTTTTT. It translates to CASSLRTGGQTGELFF. This chain links TRBV7-8 with TRBJ2-2; 11 bases agree with TRBD1. J gave up 5 bases and V 2 bases, and 4 bases lay outside the gene matches. The germline CDR1 and CDR2 sequences are SGHVS and FQNEAQ. This CDR3 is built from 16 residues.

The chain has TRBV7-2 and TRBJ2-6; D is unclear. Germline loops: CDR1 SGHTA, CDR2 FQGNSA. V was clipped by 2 bases and J by 0 bases, with 5 bases between them. CDR3 length equals 15 residues. The CDR3 protein is CASSLSSSGANVLTF. The DNA of the CDR3 is TGTGCCAGCAGCTTATCGTCCTCTGGGGCCAACGTCCTGACTTTC.

The table lists this clone with a count of one. The chain uses TRBV6-5 and TRBJ1-2; no firm D call. Germline CDR1 and CDR2: MNHEY and SVGAGI. CDR3 size: 15 residues. The V and J ends lost 8 bases and 3 bases respectively, with 19 bases between them. CDR3 region: CASRGPSGGDYGYTF. DNA of the CDR3: TGTGCCAGCCGCGGGCCCTCGGGCGGTGACTATGGCTACACCTTC.

This clone was found a few times. V usage is TRBV6-5 and J usage is TRBJ1-3, with no clear D. Germline CDR1 is MNHEY and CDR2 is SVGAGI. Trimming took 8 bases from V and 2 from J, leaving 16 bases between them. The CDR3 contains 15 residues. In DNA form, the CDR3 reads TGTGCCAGCCGTCGTAGGGAGTCCCCTGGAAACACCATATATTTT. Translating gives CASRRRESPGNTIYF.

The chain recombines TRBV7-2 with TRBJ2-7; 15 positions match TRBD2. CDR3 length equals 15 residues. Germline V gene sequence: CDR1 SGHTA, CDR2 FQGNSA. The V and J ends lost 5 bases and 4 bases, in that order; junction bases with no gene match: 3. The CDR3 nucleotides are TGTGCCAGCAGCGGTGGACTAGCGGGGGGGTACGAGCAGTACTTC. Its protein is CASSGGLAGGYEQYF.